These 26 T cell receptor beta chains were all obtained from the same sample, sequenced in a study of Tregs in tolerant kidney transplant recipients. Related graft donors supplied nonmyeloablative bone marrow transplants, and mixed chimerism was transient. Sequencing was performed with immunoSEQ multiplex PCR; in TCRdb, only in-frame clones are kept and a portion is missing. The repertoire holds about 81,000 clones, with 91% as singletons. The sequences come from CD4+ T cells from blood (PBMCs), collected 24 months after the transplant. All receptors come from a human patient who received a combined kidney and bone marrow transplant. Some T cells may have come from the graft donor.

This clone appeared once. CDR3 DNA sequence: TGTGCCAGCAGCTTTGAGATAGACAACGAGCAGTACTTC. Its protein is CASSFEIDNEQYF. The chain couples TRBV11-1 to TRBJ2-7; D remains unclear. The V gene lost 3 bases and the J gene lost 5 bases, with 11 bases spanning the gap. From germline, CDR1 is SGHAT and CDR2 FQDESV (reference sequence). This CDR3 spans 13 amino acids.

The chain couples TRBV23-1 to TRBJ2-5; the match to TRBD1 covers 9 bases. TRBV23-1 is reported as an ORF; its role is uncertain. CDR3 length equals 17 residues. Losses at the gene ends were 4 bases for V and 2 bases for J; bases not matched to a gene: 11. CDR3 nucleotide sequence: TGCGCCAGCAGTCGACCACATACGGGACAGGGACAAGAGACCCAGTACTTC. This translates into CASSRPHTGQGQETQYF.

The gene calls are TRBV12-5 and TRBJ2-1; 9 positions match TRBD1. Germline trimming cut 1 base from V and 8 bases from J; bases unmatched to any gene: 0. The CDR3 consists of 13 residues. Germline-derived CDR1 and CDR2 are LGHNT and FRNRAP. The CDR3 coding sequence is TGTGCTAGTGGTTTGGGACAGGGGGATGAGCAGTTCTTC. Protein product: CASGLGQGDEQFF. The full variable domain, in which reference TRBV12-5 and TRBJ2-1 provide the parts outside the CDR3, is DARVTQTPRHKVTEMGQEVTMRCQPILGHNTVFWYRQTMMQGLELLAYFRNRAPLDDSGMPKDRFSAEMPDATLATLKIQPSEPRDSAVYFCASGLGQGDEQFFGPGTRLTVL.

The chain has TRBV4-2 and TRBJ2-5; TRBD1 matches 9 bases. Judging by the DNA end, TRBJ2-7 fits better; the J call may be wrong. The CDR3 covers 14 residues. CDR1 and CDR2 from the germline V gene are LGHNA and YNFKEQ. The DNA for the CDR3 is TGTGCCAGCAGCCAAAGGGACAGGGCCTACGAGCAGTACTTC. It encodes CASSQRDRAYEQYF.

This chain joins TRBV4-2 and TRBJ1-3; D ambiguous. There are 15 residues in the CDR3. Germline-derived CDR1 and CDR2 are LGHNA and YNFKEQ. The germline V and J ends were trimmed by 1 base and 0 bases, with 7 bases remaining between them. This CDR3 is CASSQASPSGNTIYF. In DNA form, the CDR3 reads TGTGCCAGCAGCCAAGCGAGCCCCTCTGGAAACACCATATATTTT.

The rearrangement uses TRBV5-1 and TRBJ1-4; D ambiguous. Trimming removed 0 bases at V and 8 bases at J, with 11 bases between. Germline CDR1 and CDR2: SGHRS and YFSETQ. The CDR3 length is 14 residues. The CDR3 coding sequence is TGCGCCAGCAGCTTGGGGCGCGGTTCCGAAAAACTGTTTTTT. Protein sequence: CASSLGRGSEKLFF.

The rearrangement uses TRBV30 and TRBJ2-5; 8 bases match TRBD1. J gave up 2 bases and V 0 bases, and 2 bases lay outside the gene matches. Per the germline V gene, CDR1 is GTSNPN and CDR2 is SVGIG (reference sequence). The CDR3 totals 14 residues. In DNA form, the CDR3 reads TGTGCCTGGAGTGTCACAGGGGGACAAGAGACCCAGTACTTC. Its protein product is CAWSVTGGQETQYF.

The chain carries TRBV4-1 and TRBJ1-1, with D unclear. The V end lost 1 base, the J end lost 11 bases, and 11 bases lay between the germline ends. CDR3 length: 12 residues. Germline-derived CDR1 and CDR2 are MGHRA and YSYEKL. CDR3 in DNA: TGCGCCAGCAGCCAAGTGGTAGGAGGGGCTTTCTTT. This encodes CASSQVVGGAFF.

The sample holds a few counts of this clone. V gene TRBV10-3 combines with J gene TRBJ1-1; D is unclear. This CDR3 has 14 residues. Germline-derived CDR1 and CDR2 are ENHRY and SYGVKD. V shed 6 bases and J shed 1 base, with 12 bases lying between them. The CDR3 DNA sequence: TGTGCCATCAGGGTATCGGCGGGGAACACTGAAGCTTTCTTT. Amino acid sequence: CAIRVSAGNTEAFF.

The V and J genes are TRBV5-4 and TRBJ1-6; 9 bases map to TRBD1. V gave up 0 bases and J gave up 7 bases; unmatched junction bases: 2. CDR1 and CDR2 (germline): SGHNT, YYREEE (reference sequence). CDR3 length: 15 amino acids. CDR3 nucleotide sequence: TGTGCCAGCAGCTTGGCGGGGACAGGGAATTCACCCCTCCACTTT. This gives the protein CASSLAGTGNSPLHF.

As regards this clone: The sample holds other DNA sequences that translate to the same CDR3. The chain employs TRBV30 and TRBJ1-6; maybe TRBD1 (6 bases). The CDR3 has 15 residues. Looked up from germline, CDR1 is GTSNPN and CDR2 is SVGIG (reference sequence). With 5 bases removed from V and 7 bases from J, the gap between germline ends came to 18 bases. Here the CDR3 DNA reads TGTGCCTGGGATGCTTCGGGCAGGGGAAATTCACCCCTCCACTTT. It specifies CAWDASGRGNSPLHF. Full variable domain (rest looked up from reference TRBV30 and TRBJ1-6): SQTIHQWPATLVQPVGSPLSLECTVEGTSNPNLYWYRQAAGRGLQLLFYSVGIGQISSEVPQNLSASRPQDRQFILSSKKLLLSDSGFYLCAWDASGRGNSPLHFGNGTRLTVT.

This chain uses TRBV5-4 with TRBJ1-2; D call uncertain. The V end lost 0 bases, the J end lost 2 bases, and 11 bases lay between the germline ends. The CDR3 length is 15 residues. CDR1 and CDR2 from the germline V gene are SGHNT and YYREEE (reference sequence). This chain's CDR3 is CASSLVNPGNYGYTF. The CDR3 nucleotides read TGTGCCAGCAGCTTGGTGAATCCGGGAAACTATGGCTACACCTTC. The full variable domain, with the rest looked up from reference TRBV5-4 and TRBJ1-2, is ETGVTQSPTHLIKTRGQQVTLRCSSQSGHNTVSWYQQALGQGPQFIFQYYREEENGRGNFPPRFSGLQFPNYSSELNVNALELDDSALYLCASSLVNPGNYGYTFGSGTRLTVV.

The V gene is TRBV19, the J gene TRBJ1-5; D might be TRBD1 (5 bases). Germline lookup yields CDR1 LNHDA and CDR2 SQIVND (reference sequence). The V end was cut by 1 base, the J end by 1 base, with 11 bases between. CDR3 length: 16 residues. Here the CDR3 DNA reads TGTGCCAGTAGTATAGTGGCAGGGTGGAGCAATCAGCCCCAGCATTTT. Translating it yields CASSIVAGWSNQPQHF. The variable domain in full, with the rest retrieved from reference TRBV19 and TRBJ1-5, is DGGITQSPKYLFRKEGQNVTLSCEQNLNHDAMYWYRQDPGQGLRLIYYSQIVNDFQKGDIAEGYSVSREKKESFPLTVTSAQKNPTAFYLCASSIVAGWSNQPQHFGDGTRLSIL.

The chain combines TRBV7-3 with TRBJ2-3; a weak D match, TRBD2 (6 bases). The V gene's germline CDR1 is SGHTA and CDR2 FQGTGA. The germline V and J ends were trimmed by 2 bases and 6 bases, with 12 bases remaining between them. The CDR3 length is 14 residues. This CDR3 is CASSLAGRYDTQYF. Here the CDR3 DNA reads TGTGCCAGCAGCTTAGCGGGACGATATGATACGCAGTATTTT.

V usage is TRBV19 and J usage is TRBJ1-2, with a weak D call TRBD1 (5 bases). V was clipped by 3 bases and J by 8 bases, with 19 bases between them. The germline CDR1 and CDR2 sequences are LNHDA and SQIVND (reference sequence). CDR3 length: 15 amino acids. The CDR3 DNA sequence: TGTGCCAGTAGTATCCAAGGGGACTTCACAGGAGGCTACACCTTC. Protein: CASSIQGDFTGGYTF.

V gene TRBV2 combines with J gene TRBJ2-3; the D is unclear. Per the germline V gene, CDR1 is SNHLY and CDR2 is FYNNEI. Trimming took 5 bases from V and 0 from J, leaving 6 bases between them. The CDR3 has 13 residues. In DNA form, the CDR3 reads TGTGCCAGCAGTACACCTAGCACAGATACGCAGTATTTT. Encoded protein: CASSTPSTDTQYF. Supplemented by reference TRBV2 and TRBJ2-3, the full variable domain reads EPEVTQTPSHQVTQMGQEVILRCVPISNHLYFYWYRQILGQKVEFLVSFYNNEISEKSEIFDDQFSVERPDGSNFTLKIRSTKLEDSAMYFCASSTPSTDTQYFGPGTRLTVL.

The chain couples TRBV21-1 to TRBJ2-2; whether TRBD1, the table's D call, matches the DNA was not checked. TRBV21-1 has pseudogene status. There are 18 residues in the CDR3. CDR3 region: CASSQEDTTSMNTGELFF. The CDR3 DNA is TGTGCCAGCAGCCAAGAGGACACAACTTCAATGAACACCGGGGAGCTGTTTTTT.

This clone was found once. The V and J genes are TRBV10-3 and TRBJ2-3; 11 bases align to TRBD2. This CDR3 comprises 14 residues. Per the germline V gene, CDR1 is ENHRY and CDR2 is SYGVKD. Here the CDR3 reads CAGSGGAWTDTQYF. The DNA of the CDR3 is TGTGCGGGTAGCGGGGGGGCTTGGACAGATACGCAGTATTTT.

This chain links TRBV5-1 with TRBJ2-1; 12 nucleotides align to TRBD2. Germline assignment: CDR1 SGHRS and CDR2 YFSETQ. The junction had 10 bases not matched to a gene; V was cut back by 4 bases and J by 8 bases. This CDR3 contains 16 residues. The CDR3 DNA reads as TGCGCCAGCAGCCCTCGACTAGCGGGAGTTGGTGATGAGCAGTTCTTC. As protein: CASSPRLAGVGDEQFF.

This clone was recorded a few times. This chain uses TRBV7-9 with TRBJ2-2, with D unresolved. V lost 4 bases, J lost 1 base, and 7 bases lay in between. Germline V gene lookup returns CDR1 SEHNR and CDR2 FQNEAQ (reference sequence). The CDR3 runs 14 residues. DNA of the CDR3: TGTGCCAGCAGCTCTGTAGTGAACACCGGGGAGCTGTTTTTT. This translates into CASSSVVNTGELFF.

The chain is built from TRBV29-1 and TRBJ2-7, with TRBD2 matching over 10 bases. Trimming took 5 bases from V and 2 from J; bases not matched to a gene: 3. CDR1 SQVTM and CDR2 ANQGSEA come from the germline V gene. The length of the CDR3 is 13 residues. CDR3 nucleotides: TGCAGCGTTCTAGCGGGAGAGACCTACGAGCAGTACTTC. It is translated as CSVLAGETYEQYF.

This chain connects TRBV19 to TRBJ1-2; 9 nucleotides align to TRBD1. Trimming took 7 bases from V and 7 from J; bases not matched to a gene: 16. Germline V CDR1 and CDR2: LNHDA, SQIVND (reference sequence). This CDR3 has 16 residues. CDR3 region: CASTPPAGTGFFGYTF. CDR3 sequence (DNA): TGTGCCAGTACCCCCCCCGCCGGGACAGGGTTTTTTGGCTACACCTTC.

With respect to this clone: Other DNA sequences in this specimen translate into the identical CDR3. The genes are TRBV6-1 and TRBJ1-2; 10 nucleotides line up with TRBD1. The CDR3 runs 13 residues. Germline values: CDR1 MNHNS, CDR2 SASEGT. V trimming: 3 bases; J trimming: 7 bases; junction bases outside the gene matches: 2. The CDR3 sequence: CASSERDRGGYTF. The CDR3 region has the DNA TGTGCCAGCAGTGAGAGGGACAGGGGTGGCTACACCTTC.

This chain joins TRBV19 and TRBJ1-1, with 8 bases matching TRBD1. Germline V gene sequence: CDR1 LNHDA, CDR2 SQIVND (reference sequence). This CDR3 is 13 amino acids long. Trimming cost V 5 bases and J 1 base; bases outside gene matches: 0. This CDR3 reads CASSGQGNTEAFF. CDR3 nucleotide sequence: TGTGCCAGTAGTGGACAGGGGAACACTGAAGCTTTCTTT.

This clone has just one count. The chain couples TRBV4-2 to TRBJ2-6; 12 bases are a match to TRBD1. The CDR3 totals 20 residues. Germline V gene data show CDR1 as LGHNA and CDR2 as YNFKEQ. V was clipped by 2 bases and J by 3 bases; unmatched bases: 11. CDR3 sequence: CASSQKVPGTGGFGANVLTF. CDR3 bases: TGTGCCAGCAGCCAAAAAGTCCCCGGGACAGGGGGCTTTGGGGCCAACGTCCTGACTTTC.

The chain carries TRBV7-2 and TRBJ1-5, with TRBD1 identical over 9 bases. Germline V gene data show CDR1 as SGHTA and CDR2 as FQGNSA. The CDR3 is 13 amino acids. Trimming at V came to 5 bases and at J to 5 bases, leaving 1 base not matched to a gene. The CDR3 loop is CASSRDRDQPQHF. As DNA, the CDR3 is TGTGCCAGCAGCCGGGACAGGGATCAGCCCCAGCATTTT.